This T cell receptor beta chain emerged from a study of radiation and T cells in renal cell carcinoma. This CDR3 is built from 14 residues. Per the germline V gene, CDR1 is SGHRS and CDR2 is YFSETQ. Here immunoSEQ multiplex PCR was the method, and the copy in TCRdb shows in-frame clones only, minus some. The sample lists around 76,000 clones, 82% occurring once. The time point denotes: blood 2 weeks post-SBRT. The treatment: 15 Gy SBRT to primary tumor, nephrectomy 4 weeks later. The sample was blood, taken from a patient whose treatment included radiotherapy and nephrectomy. The sequence was obtained from a man between 60 and 75 years old with renal cell carcinoma. This chain connects TRBV5-1 to TRBJ2-5; no firm D call. The DNA end favors TRBJ2-7, so the J call may be wrong. The CDR3 sequence is CASSWSGDPYEQYF. The CDR3 coding sequence is TGCGCCAGCAGCTGGTCGGGCGACCCTTACGAGCAGTACTTC.